This TCR beta chain originates from a study of blood T cells in healthy people across ages. Findings of the study overall: Significant beta diversity loss was already apparent by age around 36, declining roughly linearly. Relative to aged donors, long-lived donors carried more naive CD4+ cells and displayed higher diversity.

Next came a second PCR, run for about 7 to 12 cycles, which used a sample-barcoded 5' primer along with a J-beta primer mix. Each CDR3 protein is one row after TCRdb ran MiXCR on the 5' RACE reads. The sample lists about 780,000 distinct CDR3 sequences, around 50% seen once, with about a sixth in the top ten. In the case of this clonotype: As yet, its antigen is unknown.

Isolation yielded PBMCs, at least 7 million per sample, in every case. The trim removed 6 bases at V and 4 bases at J, leaving 10 bases unmatched. The germline gives CDR1 DFQATT, CDR2 SNEGSKA (reference sequence). The CDR3 is 15 amino acids. The chain employs TRBV20-1 and TRBJ2-3; 10 bases align to TRBD1. This clonotype was sampled from a man at least 80 years old in good health. Material: blood. CDR3 amino acids: CSAPSGTGVSDTQYF. The CDR3 DNA is TGCAGTGCCCCCAGCGGGACAGGGGTCTCAGATACGCAGTATTTT.